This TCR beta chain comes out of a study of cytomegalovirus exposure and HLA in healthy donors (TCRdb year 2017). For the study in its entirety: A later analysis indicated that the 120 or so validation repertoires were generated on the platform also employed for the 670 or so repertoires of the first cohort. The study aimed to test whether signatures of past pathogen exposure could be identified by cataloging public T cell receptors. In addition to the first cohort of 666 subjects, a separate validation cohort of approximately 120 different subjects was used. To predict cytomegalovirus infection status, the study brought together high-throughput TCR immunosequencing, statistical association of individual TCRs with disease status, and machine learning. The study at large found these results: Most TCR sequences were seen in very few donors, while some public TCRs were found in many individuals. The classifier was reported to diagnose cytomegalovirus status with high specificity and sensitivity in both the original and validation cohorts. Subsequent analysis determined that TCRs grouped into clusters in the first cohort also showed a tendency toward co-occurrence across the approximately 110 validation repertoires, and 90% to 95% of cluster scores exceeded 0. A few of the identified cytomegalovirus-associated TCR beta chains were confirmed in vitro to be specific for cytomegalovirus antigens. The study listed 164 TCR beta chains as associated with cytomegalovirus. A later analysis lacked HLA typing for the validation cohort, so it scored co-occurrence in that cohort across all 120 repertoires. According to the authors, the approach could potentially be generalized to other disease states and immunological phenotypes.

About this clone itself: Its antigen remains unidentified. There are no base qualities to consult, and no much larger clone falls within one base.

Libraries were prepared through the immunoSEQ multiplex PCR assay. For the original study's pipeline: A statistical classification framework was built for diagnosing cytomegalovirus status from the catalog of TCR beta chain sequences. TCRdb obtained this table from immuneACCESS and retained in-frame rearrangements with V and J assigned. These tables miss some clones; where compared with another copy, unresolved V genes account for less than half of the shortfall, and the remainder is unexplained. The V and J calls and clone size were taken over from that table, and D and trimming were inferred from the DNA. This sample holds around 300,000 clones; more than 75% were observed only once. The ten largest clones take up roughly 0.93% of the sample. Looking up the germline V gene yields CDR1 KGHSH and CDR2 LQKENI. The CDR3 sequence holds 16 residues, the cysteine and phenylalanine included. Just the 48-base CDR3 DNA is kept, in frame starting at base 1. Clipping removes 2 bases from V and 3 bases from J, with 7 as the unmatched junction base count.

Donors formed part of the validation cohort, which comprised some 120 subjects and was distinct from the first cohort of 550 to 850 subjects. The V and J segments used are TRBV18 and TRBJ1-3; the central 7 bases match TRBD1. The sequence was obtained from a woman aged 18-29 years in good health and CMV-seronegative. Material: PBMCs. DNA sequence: TGTGCCAGCTCACCAGCGGGAACAGGGGTTGGAAACACCATATATTTT. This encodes CASSPAGTGVGNTIYF. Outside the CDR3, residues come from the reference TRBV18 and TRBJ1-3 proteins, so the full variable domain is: NAGVMQNPRHLVRRRGQEARLRCSPMKGHSHVYWYRQLPEEGLKFMVYLQKENIIDESGMPKERFSAEFPKEGPSILRIQQVVRGDSAAYFCASSPAGTGVGNTIYFGEGSWLTVV.